The 9 T cell receptor beta chains in this list originate from one sample, sequenced in a study of beta chain features in type 1 diabetes. All of the isolated RNA was reverse transcribed, so expressed TCRB transcripts were sequenced. Some clones are missing from TCRdb's copy, which holds only in-frame ones; the method was immunoSEQ multiplex PCR. The repertoire holds 37,000 or so clones, with about 52% as singletons. Material: central memory CD4+ T cells from blood. These TCRs come from a woman aged 18 to 35 in good health.

The chain recombines TRBV14 with TRBJ1-2, with TRBD1 identical over 7 bases. V lost 4 bases to trimming and J lost 4 bases; unmatched junction nucleotides: 12. Germline V gene lookup returns CDR1 SGHDN and CDR2 FVKESK. The CDR3 consists of 16 residues. Here the CDR3 reads CASSPSGAQGVYGYTF. CDR3 DNA sequence: TGTGCCAGCAGCCCCTCGGGGGCCCAGGGGGTCTATGGCTACACCTTC.

This chain uses TRBV28 with TRBJ1-6; D might be TRBD1 (5 bases). The CDR3 covers 14 residues. Trimming cost V 4 bases and J 10 bases, with 14 bases left between them. Germline CDR1 and CDR2: MDHEN and SYDVKM. The CDR3 region is CASSSPGWSSPLHF. Written as DNA, the CDR3 is TGTGCCAGCAGTTCCCCAGGGTGGAGCTCACCCCTCCACTTT.

This clone was counted between two and nine times. The chain uses TRBV20-1 and TRBJ2-5; D may be TRBD2 (5 bases). Trimming left V 7 bases short and J 3 bases short, with 9 bases between. CDR3 length: 11 residues. Per germline, CDR1 DFQATT and CDR2 SNEGSKA (reference sequence). CDR3 region: CSVEVKETQYF. CDR3 sequence (DNA): TGCAGTGTGGAGGTTAAAGAGACCCAGTACTTC.

This rearrangement joins TRBV30 to TRBJ1-1, with a tentative D call TRBD1 (5 bases). CDR3 length: 13 amino acids. Trimming removed 7 bases at V and 6 bases at J, with 18 bases between. Germline values: CDR1 GTSNPN, CDR2 SVGIG (reference sequence). CDR3 DNA sequence: TGTGCCTCCCAAAGACGGGGGATCTCTGAAGCTTTCTTT. Translation: CASQRRGISEAFF.

The count of this clone is one. This rearrangement joins TRBV30 to TRBJ2-1; D gene uncertain. The CDR3 is made up of 13 amino acids. The ends were cut back, 2 bases at V and 5 bases at J, with 10 bases in the middle. Per the germline V gene, CDR1 is GTSNPN and CDR2 is SVGIG (reference sequence). DNA for the CDR3: TGTGCCTGGAGTCGGCAGGTAGACAATGAGCAGTTCTTC. Translated: CAWSRQVDNEQFF.

V is TRBV7-2 and J is TRBJ2-3; tentative D call: TRBD2 (6 bases). The V gene's germline CDR1 is SGHTA and CDR2 FQGNSA. The CDR3 sequence is 16 residues long. Between the trimmed V and J ends, which lost 5 bases and 1 base, there was a span of 16 bases. The CDR3 loop is CASSPSRRGGTDTQYF. DNA for the CDR3: TGTGCCAGCAGCCCTTCCAGGCGGGGCGGCACAGATACGCAGTATTTT. The full variable domain, in which reference TRBV7-2 and TRBJ2-3 provide the parts outside the CDR3, is GAGVSQSPSNKVTEKGKDVELRCDPISGHTALYWYRQSLGQGLEFLIYFQGNSAPDKSGLPSDRFSAERTGGSVSTLTIQRTQQEDSAVYLCASSPSRRGGTDTQYFGPGTRLTVL.

The chain couples TRBV6-6 to TRBJ1-5, with a possible D match to TRBD1 (5 bases). This CDR3 is built from 12 residues. Trimming removed 6 bases from V and 2 bases from J, with 5 bases in between. Germline V gives CDR1 MNHNY, CDR2 SVGAGI (reference sequence). The CDR3 DNA is TGTGCCAGCAGACAGGGCAATCAGCCCCAGCATTTT. It translates to CASRQGNQPQHF.

The chain employs TRBV6-1 and TRBJ2-7; D uncertain. The CDR3 has 11 residues. The ends were cut back, 6 bases at V and 2 bases at J, with 5 bases in the middle. The germline V gene encodes CDR1 MNHNS and CDR2 SASEGT. CDR3 in amino acids: CASRNTYEQYF. CDR3 nucleotide sequence: TGTGCCAGCAGGAACACCTACGAGCAGTACTTC.

This clone was observed a few times. V and J are TRBV18 and TRBJ2-6; the match to TRBD1 covers 8 bases. The ends lost 1 base at V and 0 bases at J; junction bases unmatched: 8. The CDR3 sequence is 19 residues long. Germline CDR1 KGHSH, CDR2 LQKENI. The CDR3 coding sequence is TGTGCCAGCTCACCACAGCAGGGGGCGTATGACTCTGGGGCCAACGTCCTGACTTTC. Translation gives CASSPQQGAYDSGANVLTF.